These 30 T cell receptor beta chains originate from one sample sequenced in a study of blood T cell repertoires in COVID-19. Assay used: immunoSEQ multiplex PCR; TCRdb lists only in-frame clones, some missing. This table has roughly 220,000 clones, around 81% appearing once. The sequencing sample was made of peripheral blood. The source of these receptors is an elderly woman with COVID-19, enrolled during active disease.

This clone was seen a handful of times. V gene TRBV3-1 (or the pseudogene TRBV3-2) combines with J gene TRBJ1-1, with D maybe TRBD1 (6 bases). The CDR3 totals 17 residues. V was clipped by 3 bases and J by 0 bases, with 17 bases between them. Germline V gene lookup returns CDR1 LGHDT and CDR2 YNNKEL (reference sequence). The DNA for the CDR3 is TGTGCCAGCAGCCAGGACAGTCGAGGAGTAATGAACACTGAAGCTTTCTTT. Protein: CASSQDSRGVMNTEAFF.

The V gene is TRBV6-2 or TRBV6-3, the J gene TRBJ2-7; 7 bases line up with TRBD2. Germline CDR1 MNHEY, CDR2 SVGEGT. Trimming removed 4 bases from V and 0 bases from J; junction bases left unmatched: 9. This CDR3 has 16 residues. The CDR3: CASSSNLAVHSYEQYF. CDR3 nucleotides: TGTGCCAGCAGTTCAAACCTAGCGGTTCACTCCTACGAGCAGTACTTC.

The chain recombines TRBV5-1 with TRBJ1-4; 7 nucleotides match TRBD1. Trimming at V came to 1 base and at J to 5 bases, leaving 5 bases not matched to a gene. The germline V gene has CDR1 SGHRS and CDR2 YFSETQ. The CDR3 spans 15 residues. The CDR3 DNA is TGCGCCAGCAGCTTGATGGGACAGAGAAATGAAAAACTGTTTTTT. It is translated as CASSLMGQRNEKLFF.

This clone was picked up one time. The genes are TRBV7-8 and TRBJ2-2, with TRBD2 matching 14 bases. Germline V gene lookup returns CDR1 SGHVS and CDR2 FQNEAQ. The junction had 8 bases not matched to a gene; V was cut back by 7 bases and J by 4 bases. The CDR3 spans 17 residues. For the CDR3, the DNA is TGTGCCAGCAACCCGACTAGCGGGGGGGCTGGCACCGGGGAGCTGTTTTTT. This encodes CASNPTSGGAGTGELFF.

The chain uses TRBV24-1 and TRBJ2-1, with 10 positions matching TRBD1. The CDR3 length is 15 residues. Germline loops: CDR1 KGHDR, CDR2 SFDVKD. Germline trimming cut 3 bases from V and 10 bases from J; bases unmatched to any gene: 8. The CDR3 DNA is TGTGCCACCAGTGATACCAGACAGGGGGCGAACGAGCAGTTCTTC. Its protein is CATSDTRQGANEQFF.

This clone occurred once. The rearrangement joins TRBV5-4 to TRBJ1-1, with D maybe TRBD1 (5 bases). The CDR3 runs 13 residues. The V and J ends lost 4 bases and 1 base respectively, with 8 bases between them. Germline CDR1 reads SGHNT; CDR2 reads YYREEE (reference sequence). The DNA of the CDR3 is TGTGCCAGCAGCCCGGGGGGGAACACTGAAGCTTTCTTT. It yields the protein CASSPGGNTEAFF.

The chain is built from TRBV5-4 and TRBJ2-1, with D perhaps TRBD2 (6 bases). V was cut by 1 base and J by 3 bases, with 11 bases left in between. Germline V gene data show CDR1 as SGHNT and CDR2 as YYREEE (reference sequence). This CDR3 region has 15 residues. This chain's CDR3 is CASSLLSGDYNEQFF. The CDR3 coding sequence is TGTGCCAGCAGCTTGCTTAGCGGCGACTACAATGAGCAGTTCTTC.

This clone was counted a few times. The V gene is TRBV14, the J gene TRBJ2-3; D is unresolved. V shed 4 bases and J shed 5 bases, with 4 bases lying between them. The germline gives CDR1 SGHDN, CDR2 FVKESK. This CDR3 is 11 amino acids long. CDR3 residues: CASSPGDTQYF. The CDR3 DNA follows: TGTGCCAGCAGCCCGGGAGATACGCAGTATTTT.

The CDR3 is CASRVGVQETQYF. The CDR3 coding sequence is TGCGCCAGCCGGGTAGGGGTCCAAGAGACCCAGTACTTC. V usage is TRBV5-1 and J usage is TRBJ2-5; D possibly corresponds to TRBD1 (5 bases). The CDR3 is 13 residues long. Germline CDR1 is SGHRS and CDR2 is YFSETQ. With 7 bases removed from V and 1 base from J, the gap between germline ends came to 11 bases.

This rearrangement joins TRBV7-3 to TRBJ2-7, with a tentative D call TRBD2 (5 bases). Trimming pared 1 base from V and 7 bases from J, leaving 11 bases between. This CDR3 is built from 13 residues. Germline assignment: CDR1 SGHTA and CDR2 FQGTGA. Written as DNA, the CDR3 is TGTGCCAGCAGCTTAAGAGGGTGGGGAGAGCAGTACTTC. Amino acids: CASSLRGWGEQYF.

This rearrangement joins TRBV15 to TRBJ2-1; 9 bases match TRBD1. Germline trimming cut 0 bases from V and 4 bases from J; bases unmatched to any gene: 4. The CDR3 has 16 amino acids. Germline CDR1 is LNHNV and CDR2 is YYDKDF (reference sequence). The CDR3 DNA follows: TGTGCCACCAGCAGAGACCCGGGACAGGGTTACAATGAGCAGTTCTTC. Translation: CATSRDPGQGYNEQFF.

This clone appeared once. The rearrangement links TRBV29-1 to TRBJ2-7; D is uncertain. Germline-derived CDR1 and CDR2 are SQVTM and ANQGSEA. Trimming took off 4 bases at V and 0 bases at J, with 7 bases between the two ends. The CDR3 length is 12 residues. CDR3 nucleotides: TGCAGCGTTGCACAGAGCTCCTACGAGCAGTACTTC. Amino acid sequence: CSVAQSSYEQYF.

The chain has TRBV24-1 and TRBJ2-5; TRBD2 is a possible D gene (5 bases). V lost 6 bases to trimming and J lost 5 bases, with 9 bases between them. Germline values: CDR1 KGHDR, CDR2 SFDVKD. The CDR3 consists of 12 residues. CDR3 coding DNA: TGTGCCACCAGTCCGGGGTCGGAGACCCAGTACTTC. Translated: CATSPGSETQYF.

This rearrangement joins TRBV7-2 to TRBJ1-1; D call uncertain. This CDR3 is 14 amino acids long. Germline CDR1 and CDR2: SGHTA and FQGNSA. V was pared by 3 bases and J by 1 base, with 9 bases between. The DNA for the CDR3 is TGTGCCAGCAGCTTGAGGTTGGAGAACACTGAAGCTTTCTTT. Protein product: CASSLRLENTEAFF.

The chain combines TRBV3-1 (or the pseudogene TRBV3-2) with TRBJ1-1; D is perhaps TRBD1 (6 bases). V gave up 4 bases and J gave up 8 bases, with 14 bases separating them. Germline assignment: CDR1 LGHDT and CDR2 YNNKEL (reference sequence). CDR3 length equals 13 residues. The CDR3 coding sequence is TGTGCCAGCAGCCCTCGAGGGGGATTAGAAGCTTTCTTT. Translating gives CASSPRGGLEAFF.

The rearrangement uses TRBV19 and TRBJ1-3; unclear D gene. The V end lost 3 bases, the J end lost 4 bases, and 13 bases lay between the germline ends. Looked up from germline, CDR1 is LNHDA and CDR2 is SQIVND (reference sequence). The CDR3 is made up of 15 amino acids. The CDR3 bases are TGTGCCAGTAGTATGGAGCGTATGACGGGAAACACCATATATTTT. Protein product: CASSMERMTGNTIYF.

The genes are TRBV6-5 and TRBJ2-7; 9 bases match TRBD2. The CDR3 covers 13 residues. CDR1 is MNHEY, CDR2 SVGAGI, per germline. J was trimmed by 3 bases and V by 8 bases; bases with no gene match: 5. This CDR3 is CASRSGGSYEQYF. In DNA form, the CDR3 reads TGTGCCAGCCGTAGCGGGGGCAGCTACGAGCAGTACTTC.

This clone appeared a single time. This chain uses TRBV11-2 with TRBJ2-5, with D perhaps matching TRBD2 (5 bases). V was pared by 0 bases and J by 11 bases, with 19 bases between. Germline assignment: CDR1 SGHAT and CDR2 FQNNGV. The length of the CDR3 is 15 residues. The CDR3 loop is CASSLDLGADFPQYF. The CDR3, as DNA: TGTGCCAGCAGCTTAGATCTTGGTGCGGACTTCCCTCAGTACTTC.

The count of this clone is one. V is TRBV3-1 (or the pseudogene TRBV3-2) and J is TRBJ2-3; 7 bases are shared with TRBD2. Germline V lookup: CDR1 LGHDT, CDR2 YNNKEL (reference sequence). This CDR3 is 16 amino acids long. V lost 4 bases to trimming and J lost 0 bases; unmatched junction nucleotides: 7. The chain's CDR3 is CASSRRQAGSTDTQYF. As DNA, the CDR3 is TGTGCCAGCAGCCGCCGTCAAGCGGGGAGCACAGATACGCAGTATTTT.

The rearrangement links TRBV27 to TRBJ2-1; TRBD2 matches at 9 bases. Germline V CDR1 and CDR2: MNHEY, SMNVEV (reference sequence). The trim removed 0 bases at V and 4 bases at J, leaving 7 bases unmatched. The CDR3 spans 17 residues. The CDR3 spells CASSLSQLAGVYNEQFF. The CDR3 DNA sequence: TGTGCCAGCAGTTTATCCCAATTAGCGGGAGTGTACAATGAGCAGTTCTTC.

The chain recombines TRBV25-1 with TRBJ1-2; no clear D gene. The CDR3 sequence is 13 residues long. Germline values: CDR1 MGHDK, CDR2 SYGVNS. The V end lost 4 bases, the J end lost 2 bases, and 8 bases lay between the germline ends. Here the CDR3 DNA reads TGTGCCAGCAGTGTCGGTTTAAACTATGGCTACACCTTC. It encodes CASSVGLNYGYTF.

V gene TRBV19 combines with J gene TRBJ1-4, with D maybe TRBD1 (5 bases). V lost 4 bases to trimming and J lost 5 bases, with 8 bases between them. Germline V CDR1 and CDR2: LNHDA, SQIVND (reference sequence). This CDR3 is built from 13 residues. DNA of the CDR3: TGTGCCAGTAGTAGGGGGGACAATGAAAAACTGTTTTTT. As protein: CASSRGDNEKLFF.

At least ten counts were recorded for this clone. The chain employs TRBV9 and TRBJ1-3; no definite D call. The CDR3 has 14 residues. CDR1 and CDR2 (germline): SGDLS, YYNGEE. Trimming shortened V by 7 bases and J by 0 bases, and 11 bases separated the two germline ends. The CDR3: CASAIGDSGNTIYF. CDR3 sequence (DNA): TGTGCCAGCGCGATTGGAGACTCTGGAAACACCATATATTTT. Full variable domain (rest looked up from reference TRBV9 and TRBJ1-3): DSGVTQTPKHLITATGQRVTLRCSPRSGDLSVYWYQQSLDQGLQFLIQYYNGEERAKGNILERFSAQQFPDLHSELNLSSLELGDSALYFCASAIGDSGNTIYFGEGSWLTVV.

This chain links TRBV5-1 with TRBJ1-1, with D possibly TRBD1 on 5 matching bases. This CDR3 spans 15 amino acids. The germline CDR1 and CDR2 sequences are SGHRS and YFSETQ. V lost 0 bases and J lost 11, with 20 bases in between. This chain's CDR3 is CASSLATGGARTAFF. The CDR3 coding sequence is TGCGCCAGCAGCTTGGCCACGGGAGGGGCCCGAACGGCTTTCTTT.

This chain joins TRBV7-2 and TRBJ1-2; D gene unclear. Germline V gene sequence: CDR1 SGHTA, CDR2 FQGNSA. V was trimmed by 2 bases and J by 8 bases, leaving 21 bases between them. This CDR3 has 16 residues. CDR3 DNA sequence: TGTGCCAGCAGCTTAAGGAACCCGGGATTAGGAATCGGCTACACCTTC. It is translated as CASSLRNPGLGIGYTF.

This chain joins TRBV28 and TRBJ1-2, with D possibly matching TRBD1 (5 bases). Germline CDR1 and CDR2: MDHEN and SYDVKM. V gave up 9 bases and J gave up 8 bases, with 19 bases separating them. The CDR3 is 13 amino acids. CDR3 DNA: TGTGCCAGTATCAAACAGGCCACTGGGGGCTACACCTTC. Translated: CASIKQATGGYTF.

V and J are TRBV21-1 and TRBJ1-1. TRBV21-1 is a pseudogene segment. The CDR3 runs to 14 residues. CDR3 region: CASSKWGGPGEAFF. The CDR3 DNA follows: TGTGCCAGCAGCAAATGGGGAGGACCCGGAGAAGCTTTCTTT.

V gene TRBV7-9 combines with J gene TRBJ1-2; 7 positions agree with TRBD1. CDR1 is SEHNR, CDR2 FQNEAQ, per germline (reference sequence). V lost 1 base to trimming and J lost 5 bases; unmatched junction nucleotides: 1. This CDR3 is 13 amino acids long. In DNA form, the CDR3 reads TGTGCCAGCAGCTTAGGGACAGGATATGGCTACACCTTC. This translates into CASSLGTGYGYTF.

This clone was observed a few times. The chain has TRBV10-3 and TRBJ1-2, with TRBD1 as a possible D gene (6 bases). V was cut by 3 bases and J by 4 bases, with 9 bases left in between. The CDR3 is made up of 13 amino acids. Germline V lookup: CDR1 ENHRY, CDR2 SYGVKD. Here the CDR3 DNA reads TGTGCCATCAGTGAAGGACAGAGCTATGGCTACACCTTC. Its protein product is CAISEGQSYGYTF.

This chain uses TRBV18 with TRBJ2-7; D possibly corresponds to TRBD2 (5 bases). Germline assignment: CDR1 KGHSH and CDR2 LQKENI. V dropped 8 bases and J dropped 3 bases, with 17 bases sitting between them. The CDR3 is 14 residues long. The CDR3 DNA reads TGTGCCAGCGCCCCCGGGAACATAGACTACGAGCAGTACTTC. This codes for CASAPGNIDYEQYF.